The clone carrying this T cell receptor (beta chain) has just a few counts. TCRdb re-called the 5' RACE reads through MiXCR, storing one row per CDR3 protein. The sample holds 700,000 or so distinct CDR3 sequences, under 9% seen once. This entry is derived from a study of identical twins. This CDR3 spans 16 amino acids. V shed 4 bases and J shed 4 bases, with 19 bases lying between them. A further study also used this sample, focusing on yellow fever vaccine responses in identical twins.

This TCR was recovered from a young woman in good health. Sequenced input: PBMCs. The chain recombines TRBV12-3 or TRBV12-4 with TRBJ1-1, with D maybe TRBD1 (6 bases). CDR3 in amino acids: CASSSGDTIWGTEAFF. The CDR3, as DNA: TGTGCCAGCAGTTCCGGGGACACTATATGGGGCACTGAAGCTTTCTTT.